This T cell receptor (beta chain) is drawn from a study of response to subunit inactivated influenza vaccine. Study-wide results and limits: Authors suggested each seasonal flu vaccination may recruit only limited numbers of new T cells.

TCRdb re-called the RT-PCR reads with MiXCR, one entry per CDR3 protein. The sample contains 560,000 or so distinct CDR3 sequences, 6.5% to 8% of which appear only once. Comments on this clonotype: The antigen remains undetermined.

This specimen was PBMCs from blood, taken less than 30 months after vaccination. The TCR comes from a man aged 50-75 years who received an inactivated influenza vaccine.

This CDR3 reads CASSESRRASSGRNEQFF. The CDR3, as DNA: TGTGCCAGCAGTGAGAGCCGGAGGGCCTCTAGCGGGAGGAATGAGCAGTTCTTC. This sequence joins TRBV3-1 and TRBJ2-1, with 11 bases fitting TRBD2. The CDR3 spans 18 residues. Trimming removed 6 bases from V and 7 bases from J; junction bases left unmatched: 17. Germline lookup yields CDR1 LGHDT and CDR2 YNNKEL (reference sequence).